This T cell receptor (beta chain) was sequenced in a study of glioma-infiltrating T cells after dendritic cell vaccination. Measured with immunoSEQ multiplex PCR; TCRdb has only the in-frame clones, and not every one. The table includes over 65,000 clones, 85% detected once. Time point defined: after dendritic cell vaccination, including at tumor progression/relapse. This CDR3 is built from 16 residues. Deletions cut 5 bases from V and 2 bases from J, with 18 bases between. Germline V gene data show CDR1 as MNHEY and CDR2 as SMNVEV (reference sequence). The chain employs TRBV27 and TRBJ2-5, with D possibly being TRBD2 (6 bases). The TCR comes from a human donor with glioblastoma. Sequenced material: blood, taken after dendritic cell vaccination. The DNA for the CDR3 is TGTGCCAGCAGTCAATTTGGAGGTAGCGGACAAGAGACCCAGTACTTC. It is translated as CASSQFGGSGQETQYF.